Listed below are T cell receptor beta chains from one sample, sequenced in a study of beta chain features in type 1 diabetes. Data came from immunoSEQ multiplex PCR; TCRdb stores just in-frame clones and leaves some out. The data contain around 160,000 clones, about 8.1% of them seen just once; the ten biggest clones take up over 0.45%. The sequencing sample was made of central memory CD4+ T cells from blood. The receptors shown here come from a woman younger than 35 with type 1 diabetes. The CDR3 runs from the conserved cysteine through the conserved F or W. A D gene is named only where the DNA matches it firmly. Expanded clones are given a class, and other clones once, few, many or no size at all.

j_gene | d_gene | abundance | v_gene | CDR3aa | CDR3nt
TRBJ2-1 | TRBD1 | few | TRBV18 | CASSPQGQGEEFF | TGTGCCAGCTCTCCCCAAGGACAGGGGGAAGAGTTCTTC
TRBJ2-2 | . | . | TRBV11-3 | CASSITPVAGELFF | TGTGCCAGCAGCATAACGCCGGTGGCCGGGGAGCTGTTTTTT
TRBJ2-5 | TRBD1 | . | TRBV7-9 | CASSPEDRGHRETQYF | TGTGCCAGCAGCCCGGAGGACAGGGGGCATCGAGAGACCCAGTACTTC
TRBJ2-1 | . | . | TRBV9 | CASSVGVYDTDEQFF | TGTGCCAGCAGCGTAGGTGTCTACGATACCGATGAGCAGTTCTTC
TRBJ2-5 | TRBD1 | . | TRBV29-1 | CSVARGLETQYF | TGCAGCGTTGCCAGGGGGCTTGAGACCCAGTACTTC
TRBJ2-3 | TRBD1 | few | TRBV5-1 | CASTKQGATDTQYF | TGCGCCAGCACCAAACAGGGGGCAACAGATACGCAGTATTTT
TRBJ2-3 | . | few | TRBV7-6 | CASSLSPGTGETQYF | TGTGCCAGCAGCCTCTCGCCGGGCACTGGGGAGACGCAGTATTTT
TRBJ1-1 | . | . | TRBV6-6 | CASGSSVAGTEAFF | TGTGCCAGCGGTAGTTCGGTGGCAGGGACTGAAGCTTTCTTT
TRBJ2-7 | TRBD2 | . | TRBV5-6 | CAGPTSGSSSEQYF | TGTGCCGGTCCGACTAGCGGGTCTTCTAGCGAGCAGTACTTC
TRBJ2-7 | . | few | TRBV6-6 | CASRKGAGTPYEQYF | TGTGCCAGCAGAAAAGGCGCCGGGACTCCCTACGAGCAGTACTTC
TRBJ1-1 | . | . | TRBV27 | CASSLLRGTEAFF | TGTGCCAGCAGTCTCCTTCGGGGCACTGAAGCTTTCTTT
TRBJ1-1 | . | . | TRBV29-1 | CSGRLGDTEAFF | TGCAGCGGACGGTTAGGGGACACTGAAGCTTTCTTT
TRBJ2-2 | TRBD1 | . | TRBV28 | CASSGMGQGRTGELFF | TGTGCCAGCAGTGGGATGGGACAGGGCCGGACCGGGGAGCTGTTTTTT
TRBJ2-5 | . | . | TRBV9 | CASSVGPKETQYF | TGTGCCAGCAGCGTAGGCCCTAAAGAGACCCAGTACTTC
TRBJ2-2 | TRBD1 | few | TRBV30 | CAYPRGTGGTGELFF | TGTGCCTATCCGAGGGGGACAGGGGGCACCGGGGAGCTGTTTTTT
TRBJ1-4 | TRBD1 | . | TRBV4-1 | CASSQESLRDRRSEKLFF | TGCGCCAGCAGCCAAGAAAGTTTACGGGACAGGAGGAGCGAAAAACTGTTTTTT
TRBJ2-7 | . | . | TRBV6-5 | CASSNRQDGTGQYF | TGTGCCAGCAGTAATCGACAGGACGGAACGGGGCAGTACTTC
TRBJ2-3 | . | . | TRBV18 | CASSPAFRDTDTQYF | TGTGCCAGCTCACCAGCGTTTCGGGACACAGATACGCAGTATTTT
TRBJ2-3 | TRBD2 | . | TRBV15 | CATSRDSGLAVSTDTQYF | TGTGCCACCAGCAGAGATTCAGGCCTAGCGGTTAGCACAGATACGCAGTATTTT
TRBJ1-5 | TRBD1 | . | TRBV28 | CASSRQGWQPQHF | TGTGCCAGCAGCCGACAGGGCTGGCAGCCCCAGCATTTT
TRBJ2-5 | . | few | TRBV15 | CATSHRVNQETQYF | TGTGCCACCAGCCACAGGGTGAATCAAGAGACCCAGTACTTC
TRBJ2-7 | . | many | TRBV4-2 | CASSQGLGQGIGYEQYF | TGTGCCAGCAGCCAAGGCTTGGGGCAGGGAATTGGCTACGAGCAGTACTTC
TRBJ1-4 | . | . | TRBV5-1 | CASSLGAGNEKLFF | TGCGCCAGCAGCTTGGGTGCAGGGAATGAAAAACTGTTTTTT
TRBJ2-5 | . | . | TRBV19 | CASSPGTSYLYQETQYF | TGTGCCAGTAGTCCCGGGACTTCCTACCTGTACCAAGAGACCCAGTACTTC
TRBJ1-2 | . | few | TRBV29-1 | CSVETQLGGGYTF | TGCAGCGTTGAAACACAGCTAGGGGGTGGCTACACCTTC
TRBJ2-7 | . | once | TRBV5-1 | CASSTGRDFASYEQYF | TGCGCCAGCAGCACCGGAAGGGACTTTGCCTCCTACGAGCAGTACTTC
TRBJ2-7 | TRBD1 | . | TRBV11-2 | CASRYRQGTNYEQYF | TGTGCCAGCAGGTACCGACAGGGAACCAACTACGAGCAGTACTTC
TRBJ2-3 | TRBD2 | few | TRBV5-1 | CASRRLAGGFTDTQYF | TGCGCCAGCAGGCGTCTAGCGGGGGGTTTCACAGATACGCAGTATTTT
TRBJ1-2 | TRBD1 | . | TRBV19 | CASSMLGTVDGYTF | TGTGCCAGTAGTATGCTCGGGACAGTCGACGGCTACACCTTC
TRBJ2-1 | . | few | TRBV11-2 | CASSLGGGEQFF | TGTGCCAGCAGCTTAGGGGGAGGTGAGCAGTTCTTC
TRBJ1-5 | TRBD1 | few | TRBV7-2 | CASSLVAGQGYGQPQHF | TGTGCCAGCAGCTTAGTTGCGGGACAGGGGTACGGTCAGCCCCAGCATTTT
TRBJ2-3 | . | few | TRBV6-5 | CASSLTDTQYF | TGTGCCAGCAGCCTCACAGATACGCAGTATTTT
TRBJ1-5 | . | . | TRBV6-1 | CASRPDLGGQPQHF | TGTGCCAGCAGACCAGACCTAGGAGGGCAGCCCCAGCATTTT
TRBJ1-2 | . | . | TRBV9 | CASSVSGAYGYTF | TGTGCCAGCAGCGTATCAGGTGCCTATGGCTACACCTTC
TRBJ1-2 | TRBD1 | few | TRBV15 | CATSREQGAYGYTF | TGTGCCACCAGCAGAGAGCAGGGGGCATATGGCTACACCTTC
TRBJ2-3 | . | . | TRBV6-6 | CASSSREGPSTDTQYF | TGTGCCAGCAGCTCCCGGGAAGGGCCGAGCACAGATACGCAGTATTTT
TRBJ2-7 | TRBD1 | few | TRBV5-1 | CASSSGQGSSYEQYF | TGCGCCAGCAGCTCAGGACAGGGGAGCTCCTACGAGCAGTACTTC
TRBJ1-5 | . | few | TRBV27 | CASRTRAEGNNQPQHF | TGTGCCAGCAGGACACGCGCGGAGGGAAACAATCAGCCCCAGCATTTT
TRBJ1-3 | . | . | TRBV6-5 | CASREQPTSGNTIYF | TGTGCCAGCAGGGAACAGCCAACTTCTGGAAACACCATATATTTT
TRBJ2-5 | TRBD1 | . | TRBV11-3 | CASEKTGVQETQYF | TGTGCCAGCGAAAAGACAGGGGTCCAAGAGACCCAGTACTTC
TRBJ2-5 | . | . | TRBV28 | CASSFGPLGETQYF | TGTGCCAGCAGTTTTGGGCCCCTGGGAGAGACCCAGTACTTC
TRBJ1-2 | TRBD1 | . | TRBV11-2 | CASSHGTGRANYGYTF | TGTGCCAGCAGCCATGGGACAGGACGGGCTAACTATGGCTACACCTTC
TRBJ1-2 | . | . | TRBV5-1 | CASSLSGASGYTF | TGCGCCAGCAGCTTATCAGGGGCAAGTGGCTACACCTTC
TRBJ1-1 | . | . | TRBV14 | CASSAHKNTEAFF | TGTGCCAGCAGTGCACATAAGAACACTGAAGCTTTCTTT
TRBJ2-7 | . | . | TRBV6-5 | CASRLTGSYEQYF | TGTGCCAGCAGGTTAACAGGGAGCTACGAGCAGTACTTC
TRBJ2-3 | TRBD2 | . | TRBV4-3 | CASSQDWGSSGGITDTQYF | TGCGCCAGCAGCCAAGATTGGGGGAGTAGCGGGGGGATCACAGATACGCAGTATTTT
TRBJ2-1 | TRBD2 | . | TRBV18 | CASSPGTSGSYEQFF | TGTGCCAGCTCACCCGGGACTAGCGGGAGCTATGAGCAGTTCTTC
TRBJ2-3 | TRBD1 | . | TRBV6-5 | CASSWTGGTDTQYF | TGTGCCAGCAGCTGGACAGGGGGCACAGATACGCAGTATTTT
TRBJ2-1 | TRBD1 | . | TRBV30 | CAWSVGTDNEQFF | TGTGCCTGGAGTGTCGGGACAGACAATGAGCAGTTCTTC
TRBJ2-1 | . | . | TRBV29-1 | CSGFGSPGDGYNEQFF | TGCAGCGGATTCGGTAGCCCGGGAGACGGATACAATGAGCAGTTCTTC
TRBJ1-5 | TRBD1 | . | TRBV19 | CASRLTGWDQPQHF | TGTGCCAGTAGATTGACAGGGTGGGATCAGCCCCAGCATTTT
TRBJ1-2 | TRBD1 | few | TRBV30 | CAWSLGTDYGYTF | TGTGCCTGGAGTCTGGGGACAGACTATGGCTACACCTTC
TRBJ2-2 | . | few | TRBV28 | CASRNSFLRELFF | TGTGCCAGCCGCAACAGTTTTCTCCGGGAGCTGTTTTTT
TRBJ2-5 | . | few | TRBV15 | CATSRAGQSQETQYF | TGTGCCACCAGCAGAGCTGGACAGTCACAAGAGACCCAGTACTTC
TRBJ2-1 | . | few | TRBV7-2 | CASSLPTTVAQFF | TGTGCCAGCAGCTTACCCACCACGGTCGCGCAGTTCTTC